Below are 4 T cell receptor beta chains sequenced from a single sample in a study of technical replicates of blood from a handful of donors. Libraries were prepared by immunoSEQ multiplex PCR; TCRdb keeps only in-frame clonotypes and omits some of them. The table lists tens of thousands of clones, approximately 96% of them singletons. Sequencing input: T cells isolated from PBMCs. The source of these receptors is a human donor in good health.

The CDR3 is CASSPLTGIYEQYF. The CDR3 nucleotides read TGTGCCAGCAGTCCGCTGACAGGGATTTACGAGCAGTACTTC. The chain couples TRBV28 to TRBJ2-7, with TRBD1 matching 7 bases. The CDR3 loop spans 14 amino acids. With 5 bases clipped from V and 4 bases from J, the junction kept 8 bases outside the gene matches. Germline assignment: CDR1 MDHEN and CDR2 SYDVKM.

This chain joins TRBV4-2 and TRBJ2-1; 10 bases agree with TRBD2. The V and J ends lost 2 bases and 7 bases, in that order; junction bases with no gene match: 5. The length of the CDR3 is 15 residues. From germline, CDR1 is LGHNA and CDR2 YNFKEQ. The CDR3 DNA is TGTGCCAGCAGCCAACTAGCGGGAGTAAGTAATGAGCAGTTCTTC. It is translated as CASSQLAGVSNEQFF.

The V call is TRBV9, the J call TRBJ2-5; TRBD1 matches at 10 bases. This CDR3 spans 14 amino acids. J lost 5 bases, V lost 3 bases, and 4 bases had no gene match. Germline V lookup: CDR1 SGDLS, CDR2 YYNGEE. CDR3 loop: CASSGLGQGETQYF. In DNA form, the CDR3 reads TGTGCCAGCAGCGGCTTGGGACAGGGGGAGACCCAGTACTTC.

The chain joins TRBV7-2 to TRBJ2-7; perhaps TRBD1 as D (6 bases). Germline-derived CDR1 and CDR2 are SGHTA and FQGNSA. V lost 3 bases, J lost 7 bases, and 10 bases lay in between. The CDR3 loop spans 12 amino acids. CDR3 DNA: TGTGCCAGCAGCTTCAGAGGGGGAGAGCAGTACTTC. It is translated as CASSFRGGEQYF.